This T cell receptor beta chain appears in the sequencing data of a study of blood T cell repertoires in COVID-19. Overall study: Specimens from acute and convalescent COVID-19 originated in the United States, Italy and Spain.

There are 15 residues in the CDR3. CDR1 is MDHEN and CDR2 is SYDVKM in the germline V gene. V shed 3 bases and J shed 8 bases, with 19 bases lying between them. The data were produced by immunoSEQ multiplex PCR, yet TCRdb's version contains in-frame clones alone and is incomplete. Of over 250,000 clones in the sample, 75% to 90% were seen once. This sequence originates from a woman in her 70s with COVID-19, enrolled during active disease. V usage is TRBV28 and J usage is TRBJ1-2, with D perhaps matching TRBD1 (6 bases). Sequences were obtained from peripheral blood. The CDR3 loop is CASSFSPGDAWGYTF. The CDR3 coding sequence is TGTGCCAGCAGTTTCTCACCAGGGGACGCATGGGGCTACACCTTC.